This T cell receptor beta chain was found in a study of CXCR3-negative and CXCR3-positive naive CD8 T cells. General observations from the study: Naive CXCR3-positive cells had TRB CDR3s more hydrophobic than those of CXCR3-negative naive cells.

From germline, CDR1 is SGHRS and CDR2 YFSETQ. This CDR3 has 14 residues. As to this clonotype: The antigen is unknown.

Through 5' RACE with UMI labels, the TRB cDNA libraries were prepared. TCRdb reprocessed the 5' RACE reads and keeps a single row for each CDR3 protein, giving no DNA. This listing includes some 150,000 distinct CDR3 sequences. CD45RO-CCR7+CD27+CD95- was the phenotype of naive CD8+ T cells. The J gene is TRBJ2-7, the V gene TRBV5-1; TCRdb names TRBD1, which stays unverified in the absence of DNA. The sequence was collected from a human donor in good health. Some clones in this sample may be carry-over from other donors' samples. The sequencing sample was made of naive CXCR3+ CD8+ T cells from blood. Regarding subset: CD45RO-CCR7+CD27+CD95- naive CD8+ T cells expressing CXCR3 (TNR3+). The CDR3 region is CASSRGQGSYEQYF.